Below, 21 T cell receptor beta chains from the same sample are listed, as sequenced in a study of cytomegalovirus exposure and HLA in healthy donors. Primers: 60 Vbeta forward and 13 Jbeta reverse. Profiled with immunoSEQ multiplex PCR; TCRdb holds only in-frame clones, not every one. Of about 240,000 clones in the sample, approximately 80% were seen once. Sequenced: PBMCs. These receptors all come from a woman in her sixties in good health and CMV-seropositive.

The V call is TRBV15, the J call TRBJ2-2; TRBD1 aligns across 11 bases. The CDR3 is made up of 14 amino acids. The trim removed 3 bases at V and 6 bases at J, leaving 0 bases unmatched. The V gene's germline CDR1 is LNHNV and CDR2 YYDKDF (reference sequence). The CDR3 sequence is CATSRGQGAGELFF. The DNA of the CDR3 is TGTGCCACCAGCAGGGGACAGGGGGCCGGGGAGCTGTTTTTT. The whole variable domain, filled in from reference TRBV15 and TRBJ2-2, reads DAMVIQNPRYQVTQFGKPVTLSCSQTLNHNVMYWYQQKSSQAPKLLFHYYDKDFNNEADTPDNFQSRRPNTSFCFLDIRSPGLGDTAMYLCATSRGQGAGELFFGEGSRLTVL.

The genes are TRBV19 and TRBJ1-2; TRBD1 agrees at 8 bases. V dropped 2 bases and J dropped 6; count of bases not matched to a gene: 5. Germline V lookup: CDR1 LNHDA, CDR2 SQIVND (reference sequence). The CDR3 length is 14 residues. This CDR3 reads CASSINPTGDGYTF. CDR3 DNA sequence: TGTGCCAGTAGTATAAACCCGACAGGGGATGGCTACACCTTC.

This clone was seen a few times. This rearrangement joins TRBV15 to TRBJ1-1, with D possibly being TRBD1 (6 bases). The V gene's germline CDR1 is LNHNV and CDR2 YYDKDF (reference sequence). This CDR3 has 16 residues. Trimming pared 0 bases from V and 7 bases from J, leaving 18 bases between. The DNA for the CDR3 is TGTGCCACCAGCAGAGATGACCGACAGGTCGAGGATGAAGCTTTCTTT. It yields the protein CATSRDDRQVEDEAFF.

V is TRBV5-3 and J is TRBJ2-5, with TRBD2 as a possible D gene (5 bases). TRBV5-3 is an ORF for which the function is uncertain. This CDR3 contains 14 residues. V lost 1 base and J lost 5, with 12 bases in between. In DNA form, the CDR3 reads TGTGCCAGAAGCTTGTCTCCGGGCGGGGAGACCCAGTACTTC. Translated, it gives CARSLSPGGETQYF.

This clone occurred once. The chain employs TRBV14 and TRBJ2-7; possibly TRBD2 for D (6 bases). Trimming took off 3 bases at V and 5 bases at J, with 8 bases between the two ends. The CDR3 runs 12 residues. Germline V lookup: CDR1 SGHDN, CDR2 FVKESK. This chain's CDR3 is CASSQEGHEQYF. In DNA, the CDR3 is TGTGCCAGCAGCCAGGAGGGACACGAGCAGTACTTC. Filled out from reference TRBV14 and TRBJ2-7, the complete variable domain reads EAGVTQFPSHSVIEKGQTVTLRCDPISGHDNLYWYRRVMGKEIKFLLHFVKESKQDESGMPNNRFLAERTGGTYSTLKVQPAELEDSGVYFCASSQEGHEQYFGPGTRLTVT.

The rearrangement joins TRBV5-1 to TRBJ2-7; D not resolved. The length of the CDR3 is 15 residues. Trimming cost V 4 bases and J 5 bases, with 19 bases left between them. Germline CDR1 is SGHRS and CDR2 is YFSETQ. In nucleotides, the CDR3 is TGCGCCAGCAGCCGACTCGGAACGGCGATAGACGAGCAGTACTTC. It codes for CASSRLGTAIDEQYF.

The chain has TRBV9 and TRBJ1-1, with a possible D match to TRBD1 (5 bases). V shed 4 bases and J shed 1 base, with 14 bases lying between them. The germline CDR1 and CDR2 sequences are SGDLS and YYNGEE. The CDR3 contains 15 residues. The DNA of the CDR3 is TGTGCCAGCAGCTCCGACAGCTCTCCGAACACTGAAGCTTTCTTT. It codes for CASSSDSSPNTEAFF.

The CDR3 nucleotides read TGTGCCAGCACCCCGACTAGCGGGAGGTCACCGAGCTCCTACAATGAGCAGTTCTTC. This encodes CASTPTSGRSPSSYNEQFF. V and J are TRBV27 and TRBJ2-1; 13 positions agree with TRBD2. Germline V gene sequence: CDR1 MNHEY, CDR2 SMNVEV (reference sequence). This CDR3 has 19 amino acids. V was pared by 7 bases and J by 0 bases, with 12 bases of the junction left unmatched.

The V call is TRBV9, the J call TRBJ2-3; 9 bases line up with TRBD2. Looked up from germline, CDR1 is SGDLS and CDR2 is YYNGEE. This CDR3 region has 15 residues. V was clipped by 3 bases and J by 5 bases; unmatched bases: 7. The CDR3 DNA reads as TGTGCCAGCAGCGCCAGCGGGGGGCTCGAAGATACGCAGTATTTT. As protein: CASSASGGLEDTQYF.

This chain uses TRBV9 with TRBJ2-7, with TRBD2 matching 8 bases. The germline V gene encodes CDR1 SGDLS and CDR2 YYNGEE. Trimming at V came to 0 bases and at J to 4 bases, leaving 3 bases not matched to a gene. The CDR3 covers 14 residues. The CDR3 DNA sequence: TGTGCCAGCAGCGTAGGGAGCGGGAGATACGAGCAGTACTTC. As protein: CASSVGSGRYEQYF.

The chain recombines TRBV5-4 with TRBJ2-3, with TRBD1 as a possible D gene (6 bases). There are 14 residues in the CDR3. Trimming pared 4 bases from V and 2 bases from J, leaving 11 bases between. Germline CDR1 SGHNT, CDR2 YYREEE (reference sequence). This CDR3 is CASSVDRHTDTQYF. The CDR3 coding sequence is TGTGCCAGCAGCGTTGACAGGCACACAGATACGCAGTATTTT.

V is TRBV7-9 and J is TRBJ1-2; no reliable D call. With 5 bases removed from V and 6 bases from J, the gap between germline ends came to 10 bases. The germline V gene encodes CDR1 SEHNR and CDR2 FQNEAQ (reference sequence). This CDR3 spans 12 amino acids. In nucleotides, the CDR3 is TGTGCCAGCAGCCGAGGGAGAGATGGCTACACCTTC. Translated: CASSRGRDGYTF.

This chain links TRBV2 with TRBJ1-5, with a possible D match to TRBD1 (6 bases). With 4 bases removed from V and 5 bases from J, the gap between germline ends came to 9 bases. The CDR3 consists of 13 residues. The germline CDR1 and CDR2 sequences are SNHLY and FYNNEI. In nucleotides, the CDR3 is TGTGCCAGCAGTGGACAGGAATATCAGCCCCAGCATTTT. Protein sequence: CASSGQEYQPQHF.

The CDR3 reads CASSPSTDTQYF. CDR3 sequence (DNA): TGTGCCAGCAGTCCCTCCACAGATACGCAGTATTTT. The rearrangement joins TRBV27 to TRBJ2-3; D is undetermined. V was pared by 5 bases and J by 2 bases, with 5 bases between. Germline V gene sequence: CDR1 MNHEY, CDR2 SMNVEV (reference sequence). The length of the CDR3 is 12 residues.

In this sample, this clone turned up a few times. The chain recombines TRBV18 with TRBJ2-1, with 15 bases lining up with TRBD2. V dropped 3 bases and J dropped 8; count of bases not matched to a gene: 2. Germline assignment: CDR1 KGHSH and CDR2 LQKENI. The CDR3 sequence is 15 residues long. The CDR3 here is CASSPGLAGGHEQFF. As DNA, the CDR3 is TGTGCCAGCTCACCGGGACTAGCGGGAGGTCATGAGCAGTTCTTC.

This clone was picked up one time. V is TRBV7-3 and J is TRBJ1-5; no definite D call. The V gene's germline CDR1 is SGHTA and CDR2 FQGTGA. The CDR3 has 13 residues. V was cut by 0 bases and J by 5 bases, with 5 bases left in between. In DNA form, the CDR3 reads TGTGCCAGCAGCTTAACGGTAGATCAGCCCCAGCATTTT. Protein product: CASSLTVDQPQHF. The full variable domain, its missing parts supplied by reference TRBV7-3 and TRBJ1-5, is GAGVSQTPSNKVTEKGKYVELRCDPISGHTALYWYRQSLGQGPEFLIYFQGTGAADDSGLPNDRFFAVRPEGSVSTLKIQRTERGDSAVYLCASSLTVDQPQHFGDGTRLSIL.

This clone was seen only once. V and J are TRBV7-2 and TRBJ2-1; 11 bases map to TRBD2. J lost 8 bases, V lost 5 bases, and 14 bases had no gene match. Germline CDR1 is SGHTA and CDR2 is FQGNSA. The CDR3 has 17 amino acids. The CDR3 DNA reads TGTGCCAGCAGCCCCGGCGGTCTAGCGGGAGGTTTAGATGAGCAGTTCTTC. The encoded protein is CASSPGGLAGGLDEQFF.

In this sample, this clone turned up once. The chain links TRBV5-6 to TRBJ2-7; the D gene is possibly TRBD2 (7 bases). This CDR3 has 16 amino acids. Germline CDR1 SGHDT, CDR2 YYEEEE. V was pared by 1 base and J by 0 bases, with 14 bases between. CDR3 nucleotides: TGTGCCAGCAGCTTGACTGCGGGGGCGAACTCCTACGAGCAGTACTTC. It is translated as CASSLTAGANSYEQYF.

This clone was counted once. The chain is built from TRBV2 and TRBJ2-1, with 11 bases that match TRBD2. Germline V gene data show CDR1 as SNHLY and CDR2 as FYNNEI. The CDR3 covers 13 residues. J lost 6 bases, V lost 7 bases, and 2 bases had no gene match. CDR3 in amino acids: CASTLAGVNEQFF. The CDR3 DNA follows: TGTGCCAGCACACTAGCGGGAGTCAATGAGCAGTTCTTC.

The V gene is TRBV11-2, the J gene TRBJ1-1; D gene ambiguous. With 2 bases removed from V and 7 bases from J, the gap between germline ends came to 14 bases. Germline V gene data show CDR1 as SGHAT and CDR2 as FQNNGV. This CDR3 is 14 amino acids long. CDR3 DNA sequence: TGTGCCAGCAGCTTATCTCCGGCAAGCGGTGAAGCTTTCTTT. Its protein is CASSLSPASGEAFF.

The V and J genes are TRBV5-1 and TRBJ2-3, with TRBD1 matching over 10 bases. Germline CDR1 SGHRS, CDR2 YFSETQ. This CDR3 has 15 residues. V gave up 5 bases and J gave up 4 bases; unmatched junction bases: 7. The chain's CDR3 is CASSPTGGKADTQYF. CDR3 DNA sequence: TGCGCCAGCAGTCCGACAGGGGGCAAGGCAGATACGCAGTATTTT. Based on the CDR3 plus reference TRBV5-1 and TRBJ2-3, the full variable domain is KAGVTQTPRYLIKTRGQQVTLSCSPISGHRSVSWYQQTPGQGLQFLFEYFSETQRNKGNFPGRFSGRQFSNSRSEMNVSTLELGDSALYLCASSPTGGKADTQYFGPGTRLTVL.